The T cell receptor (beta chain) described here comes from a study of PD-1 blockade in classical Hodgkin lymphoma. On the study more broadly: Intravenous delivery of nivolumab at 3 mg/kg to patients occurred every 2 weeks.

TCRdb's table, derived via immunoSEQ multiplex PCR, lists solely in-frame clones and lacks some. The table lists 27,000 or so clones, 60% to 85% of them singletons. CDR3 length: 14 amino acids. V shed 6 bases and J 3 bases; nucleotides not matched to a gene: 5. CDR1 and CDR2 from the germline V gene are MNHEY and SMNVEV (reference sequence). Findings and caveats of the study: When nivolumab was started under 1 year after ASCT, patients were excluded. Reports described newly diagnosed patients as having lower baseline TCR diversity than healthy donors. At C4D1, TCR diversity had climbed significantly for CD4+ cells, though not for CD8+ cells.

Following autologous stem cell transplantation, relapse occurred in every patient, and exposure to brentuximab vedotin varied. Negative selection with magnetic separation was used to purify CD4+ T cells from thawed PBMCs. Details on this clone: What it recognizes is unknown.

Sequences were derived from CD4+ T cells from blood, sampled at baseline. The chain employs TRBV27 and TRBJ1-2, with 9 positions matching TRBD1. This TCR was sampled from a human donor with classical Hodgkin lymphoma. DNA for the CDR3: TGTGCCAGCAGCAAACAGGGGGCGGACTATGGCTACACCTTC. Its protein product is CASSKQGADYGYTF.